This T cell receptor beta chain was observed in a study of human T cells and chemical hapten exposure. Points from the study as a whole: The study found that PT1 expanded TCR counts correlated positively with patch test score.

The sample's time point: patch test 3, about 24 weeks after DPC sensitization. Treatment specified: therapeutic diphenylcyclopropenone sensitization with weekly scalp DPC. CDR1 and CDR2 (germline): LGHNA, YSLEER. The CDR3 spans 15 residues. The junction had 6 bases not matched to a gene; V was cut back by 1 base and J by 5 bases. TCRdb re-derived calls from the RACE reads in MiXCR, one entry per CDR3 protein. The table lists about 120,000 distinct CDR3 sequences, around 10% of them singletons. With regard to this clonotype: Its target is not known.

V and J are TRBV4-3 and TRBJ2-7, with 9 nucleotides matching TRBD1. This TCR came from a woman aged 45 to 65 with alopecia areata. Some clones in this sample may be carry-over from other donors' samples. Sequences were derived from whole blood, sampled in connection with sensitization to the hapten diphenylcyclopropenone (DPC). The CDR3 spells CASSQGTGESDEQYF. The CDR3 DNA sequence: TGCGCCAGCAGCCAAGGGACAGGGGAGTCGGACGAGCAGTACTTC.